This T cell receptor (beta chain) emerged from a study of CD8+CD57+ T cells in acquired aplastic anemia. Study background: Sorting CD4+ and CD8+ cells gave DNA averaging about 3.2 ug.

Study results and limitations: Patients had fewer than 35 CD8+ CDR3 sequences in common with controls (the shared set).

The study profiled TCR beta VDJ and CDR3 using genomic DNA as template. TCRdb fed the reads into MiXCR, producing one record per CDR3 protein. The data show around 200,000 distinct CDR3 sequences, 65% seen once. CD8+CD57+ cell expansion, shown by flow cytometry, had occurred in the patients selected for sequencing. Germline V gene data show CDR1 as MNHNS and CDR2 as SASEGT. The CDR3 spans 13 residues. Trimming pared 5 bases from V and 6 bases from J, leaving 11 bases between. This clonotype was seen once. Its target is not known. Source material: sorted CD4+, CD8+, or CD8+CD57+ T cells (not recorded which) from PBMCs. The V and J genes are TRBV6-1 and TRBJ2-1, with D uncertain. The origin of this receptor is a human donor with aplastic anemia. CDR3 region: CASSYSGPNEQFF. As DNA, the CDR3 is TGTGCCAGCAGTTACTCCGGGCCCAATGAGCAGTTCTTC.